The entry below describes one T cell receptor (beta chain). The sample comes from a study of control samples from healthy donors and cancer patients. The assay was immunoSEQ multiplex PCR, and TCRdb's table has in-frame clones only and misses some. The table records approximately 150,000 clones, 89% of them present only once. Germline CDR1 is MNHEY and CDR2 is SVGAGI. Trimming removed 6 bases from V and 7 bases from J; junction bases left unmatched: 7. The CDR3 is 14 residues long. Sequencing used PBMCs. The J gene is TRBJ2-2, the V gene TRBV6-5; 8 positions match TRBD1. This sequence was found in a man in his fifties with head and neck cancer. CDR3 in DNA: TGTGCCAGCAGCTGGACAGGGTATGGCGGGGAGCTGTTTTTT. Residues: CASSWTGYGGELFF.